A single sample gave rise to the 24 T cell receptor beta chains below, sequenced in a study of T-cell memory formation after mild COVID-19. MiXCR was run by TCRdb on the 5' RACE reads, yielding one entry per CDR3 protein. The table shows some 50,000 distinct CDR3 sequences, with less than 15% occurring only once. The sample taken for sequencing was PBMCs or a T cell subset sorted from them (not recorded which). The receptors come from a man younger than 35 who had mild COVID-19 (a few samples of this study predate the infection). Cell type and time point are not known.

CDR3 protein: CAWSGTSGYNEQFF. CDR3 in DNA: TGTGCCTGGAGTGGGACTAGCGGATACAATGAGCAGTTCTTC. The gene calls are TRBV30 and TRBJ2-1; 10 bases fit TRBD2. Germline lookup yields CDR1 GTSNPN and CDR2 SVGIG (reference sequence). Trimming cost V 1 base and J 4 bases; bases outside gene matches: 1. The CDR3 length is 14 residues. The full variable domain, with the rest looked up from reference TRBV30 and TRBJ2-1, is SQTIHQWPATLVQPVGSPLSLECTVEGTSNPNLYWYRQAAGRGLQLLFYSVGIGQISSEVPQNLSASRPQDRQFILSSKKLLLSDSGFYLCAWSGTSGYNEQFFGPGTRLTVL.

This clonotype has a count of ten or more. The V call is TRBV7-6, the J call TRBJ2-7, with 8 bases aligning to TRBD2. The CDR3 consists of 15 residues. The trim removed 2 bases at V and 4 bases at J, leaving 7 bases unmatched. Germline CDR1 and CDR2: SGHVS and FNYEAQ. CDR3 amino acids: CASSLSGGGQYEQYF. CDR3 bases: TGTGCCAGCAGCTTATCCGGCGGGGGGCAGTACGAGCAGTACTTC.

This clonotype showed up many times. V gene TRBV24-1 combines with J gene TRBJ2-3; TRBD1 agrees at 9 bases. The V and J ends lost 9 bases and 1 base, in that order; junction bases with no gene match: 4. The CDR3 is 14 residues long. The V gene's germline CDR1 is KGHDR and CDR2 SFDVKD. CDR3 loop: CATAGQGRTDTQYF. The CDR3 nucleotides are TGTGCCACCGCCGGACAGGGGCGCACAGATACGCAGTATTTT.

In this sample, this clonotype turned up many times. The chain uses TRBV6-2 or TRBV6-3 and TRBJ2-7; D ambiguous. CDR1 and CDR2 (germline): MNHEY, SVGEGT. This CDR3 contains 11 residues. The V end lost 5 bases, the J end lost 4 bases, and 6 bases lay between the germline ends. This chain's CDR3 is CASSPAYEQYF. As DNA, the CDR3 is TGTGCCAGCAGTCCCGCGTACGAGCAGTACTTC.

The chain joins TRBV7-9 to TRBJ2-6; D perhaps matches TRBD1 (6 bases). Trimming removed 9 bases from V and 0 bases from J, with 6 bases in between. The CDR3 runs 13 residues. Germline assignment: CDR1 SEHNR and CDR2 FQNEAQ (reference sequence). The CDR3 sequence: CARQGSGANVLTF. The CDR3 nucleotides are TGTGCCAGACAGGGCTCTGGGGCCAACGTCCTGACTTTC.

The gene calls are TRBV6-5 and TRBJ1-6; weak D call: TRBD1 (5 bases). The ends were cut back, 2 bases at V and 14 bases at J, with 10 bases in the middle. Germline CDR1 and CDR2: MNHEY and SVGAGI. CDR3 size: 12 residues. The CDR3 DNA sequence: TGTGCCAGCAGTTACCCAGGGTATGCCCTCCACTTT. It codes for CASSYPGYALHF.

CDR3 sequence: CASSTGEGRAFF. Here the CDR3 DNA reads TGTGCCAGCAGCACCGGTGAGGGGAGGGCTTTCTTT. This chain links TRBV7-2 with TRBJ1-1, with D possibly being TRBD1 (5 bases). The CDR3 is made up of 12 amino acids. Germline V lookup: CDR1 SGHTA, CDR2 FQGNSA. The ends were cut back, 5 bases at V and 11 bases at J, with 15 bases in the middle.

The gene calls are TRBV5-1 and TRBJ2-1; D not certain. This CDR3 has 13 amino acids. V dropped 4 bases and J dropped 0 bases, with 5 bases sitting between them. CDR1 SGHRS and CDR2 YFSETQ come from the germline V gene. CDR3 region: CASSESSYNEQFF. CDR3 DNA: TGCGCCAGCAGCGAAAGCTCCTACAATGAGCAGTTCTTC. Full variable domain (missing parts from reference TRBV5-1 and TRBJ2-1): KAGVTQTPRYLIKTRGQQVTLSCSPISGHRSVSWYQQTPGQGLQFLFEYFSETQRNKGNFPGRFSGRQFSNSRSEMNVSTLELGDSALYLCASSESSYNEQFFGPGTRLTVL.

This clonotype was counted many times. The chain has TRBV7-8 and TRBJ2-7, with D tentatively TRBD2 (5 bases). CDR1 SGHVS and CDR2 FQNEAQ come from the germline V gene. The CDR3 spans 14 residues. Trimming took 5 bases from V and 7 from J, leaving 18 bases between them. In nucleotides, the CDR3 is TGTGCCAGCAGCCTCACAGCGGCTAGTCGGGAGCAGTACGTC. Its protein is CASSLTAASREQYV.

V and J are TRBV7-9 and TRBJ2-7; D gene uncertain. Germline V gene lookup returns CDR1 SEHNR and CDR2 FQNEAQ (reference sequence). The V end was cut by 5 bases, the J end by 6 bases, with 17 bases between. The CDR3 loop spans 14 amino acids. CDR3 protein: CASSLTNTDSEQYF. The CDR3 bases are TGTGCCAGCAGCCTTACTAATACTGATTCCGAGCAGTACTTC.

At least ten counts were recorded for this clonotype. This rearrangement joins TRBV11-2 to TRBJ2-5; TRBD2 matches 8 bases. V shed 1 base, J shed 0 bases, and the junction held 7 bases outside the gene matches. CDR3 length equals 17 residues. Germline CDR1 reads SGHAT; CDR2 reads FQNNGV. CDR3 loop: CASSLVPAGAYQETQYF. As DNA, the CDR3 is TGTGCCAGCAGCTTAGTACCAGCGGGGGCCTACCAAGAGACCCAGTACTTC. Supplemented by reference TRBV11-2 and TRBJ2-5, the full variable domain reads EAGVAQSPRYKIIEKRQSVAFWCNPISGHATLYWYQQILGQGPKLLIQFQNNGVVDDSQLPKDRFSAERLKGVDSTLKIQPAKLEDSAVYLCASSLVPAGAYQETQYFGPGTRLLVL.

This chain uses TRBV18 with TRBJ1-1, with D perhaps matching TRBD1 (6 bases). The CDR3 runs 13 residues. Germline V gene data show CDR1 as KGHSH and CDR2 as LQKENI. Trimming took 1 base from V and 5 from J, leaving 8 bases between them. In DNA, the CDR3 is TGTGCCAGCTCACCACTCAGGGGTACTGAAGCTTTCTTT. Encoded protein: CASSPLRGTEAFF.

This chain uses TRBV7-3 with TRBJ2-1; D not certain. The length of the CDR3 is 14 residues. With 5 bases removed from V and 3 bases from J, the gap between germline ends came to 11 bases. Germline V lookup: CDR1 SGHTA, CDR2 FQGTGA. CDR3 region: CASSPLRDYNEQFF. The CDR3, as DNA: TGTGCCAGCAGCCCCCTAAGGGACTACAATGAGCAGTTCTTC.

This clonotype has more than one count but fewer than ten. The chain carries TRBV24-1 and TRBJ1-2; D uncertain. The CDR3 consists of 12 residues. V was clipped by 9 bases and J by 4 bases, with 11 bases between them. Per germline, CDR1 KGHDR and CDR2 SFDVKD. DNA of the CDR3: TGTGCCACCGGTTCCGGCAGCTATGGCTACACCTTC. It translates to CATGSGSYGYTF.

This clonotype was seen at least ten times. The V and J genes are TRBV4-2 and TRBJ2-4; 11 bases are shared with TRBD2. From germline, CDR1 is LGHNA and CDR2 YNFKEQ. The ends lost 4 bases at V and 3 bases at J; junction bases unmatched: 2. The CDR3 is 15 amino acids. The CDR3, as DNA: TGTGCCAGCAGCCGAGGGACTAGCGGCAAAAACATTCAGTACTTC. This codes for CASSRGTSGKNIQYF.

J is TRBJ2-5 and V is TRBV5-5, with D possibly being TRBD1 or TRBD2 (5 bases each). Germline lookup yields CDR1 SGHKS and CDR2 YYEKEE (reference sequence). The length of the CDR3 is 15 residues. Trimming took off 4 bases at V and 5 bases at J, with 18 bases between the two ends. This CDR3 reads CASSGTPGPRETQYF. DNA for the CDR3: TGTGCCAGCAGCGGGACCCCGGGACCACGGGAGACCCAGTACTTC.

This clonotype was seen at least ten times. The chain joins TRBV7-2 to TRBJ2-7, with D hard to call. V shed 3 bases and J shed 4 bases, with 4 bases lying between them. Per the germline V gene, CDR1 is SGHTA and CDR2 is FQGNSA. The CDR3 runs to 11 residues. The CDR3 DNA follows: TGTGCCAGCAGCTTCCTTTACGAGCAGTACTTC. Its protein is CASSFLYEQYF.

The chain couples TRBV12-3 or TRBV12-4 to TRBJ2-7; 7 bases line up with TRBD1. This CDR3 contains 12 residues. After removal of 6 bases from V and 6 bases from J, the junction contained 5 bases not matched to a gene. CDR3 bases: TGTGCCAGCAGCTCGACAGGGTTCGAGCAGTACTTC. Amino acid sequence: CASSSTGFEQYF.

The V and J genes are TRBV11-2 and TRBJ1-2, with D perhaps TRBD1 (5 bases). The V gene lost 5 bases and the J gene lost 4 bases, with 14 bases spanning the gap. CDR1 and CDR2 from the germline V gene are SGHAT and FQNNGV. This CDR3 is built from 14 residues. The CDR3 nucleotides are TGTGCCAGCAGCATCCCCGGGGCCCCCTATGGCTACACCTTC. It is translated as CASSIPGAPYGYTF.

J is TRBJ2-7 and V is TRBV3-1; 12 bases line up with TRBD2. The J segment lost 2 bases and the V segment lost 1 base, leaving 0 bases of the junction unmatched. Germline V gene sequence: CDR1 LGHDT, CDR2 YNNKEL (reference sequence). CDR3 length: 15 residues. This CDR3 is CASSQGTSGAYEQYF. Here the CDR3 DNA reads TGTGCCAGCAGCCAAGGGACTAGCGGGGCCTACGAGCAGTACTTC.

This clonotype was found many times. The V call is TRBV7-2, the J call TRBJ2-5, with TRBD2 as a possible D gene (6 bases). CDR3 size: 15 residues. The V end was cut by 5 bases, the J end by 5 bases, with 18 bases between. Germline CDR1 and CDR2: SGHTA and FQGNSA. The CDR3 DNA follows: TGTGCCAGCAGCCAACAGCGGGCCCCCGAGGAGACCCAGTACTTC. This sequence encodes CASSQQRAPEETQYF.

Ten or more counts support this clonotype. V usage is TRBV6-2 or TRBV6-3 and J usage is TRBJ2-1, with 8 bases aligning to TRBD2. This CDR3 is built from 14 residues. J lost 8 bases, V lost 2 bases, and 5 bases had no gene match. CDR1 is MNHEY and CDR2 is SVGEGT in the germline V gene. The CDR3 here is CASSYRREDDEQFF. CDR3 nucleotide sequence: TGTGCCAGCAGTTACCGGCGGGAGGACGATGAGCAGTTCTTC.

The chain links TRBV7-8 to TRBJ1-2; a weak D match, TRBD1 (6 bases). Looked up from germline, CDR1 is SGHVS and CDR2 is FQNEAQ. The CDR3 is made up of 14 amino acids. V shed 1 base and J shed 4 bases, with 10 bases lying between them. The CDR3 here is CASSLEGDLYGYTF. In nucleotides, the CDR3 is TGTGCCAGCAGCTTAGAGGGGGACCTCTATGGCTACACCTTC. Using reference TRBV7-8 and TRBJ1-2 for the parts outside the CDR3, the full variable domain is GAGVSQSPRYKVAKRGQDVALRCDPISGHVSLFWYQQALGQGPEFLTYFQNEAQLDKSGLPSDRFFAERPEGSVSTLKIQRTQQEDSAVYLCASSLEGDLYGYTFGSGTRLTVV.

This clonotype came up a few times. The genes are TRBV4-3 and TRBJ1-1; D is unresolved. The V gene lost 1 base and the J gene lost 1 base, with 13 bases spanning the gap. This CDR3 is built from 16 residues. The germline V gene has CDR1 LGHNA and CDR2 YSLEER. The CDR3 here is CASSQAPQGGNTEAFF. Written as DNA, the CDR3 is TGCGCCAGCAGCCAAGCTCCCCAAGGAGGGAACACTGAAGCTTTCTTT.